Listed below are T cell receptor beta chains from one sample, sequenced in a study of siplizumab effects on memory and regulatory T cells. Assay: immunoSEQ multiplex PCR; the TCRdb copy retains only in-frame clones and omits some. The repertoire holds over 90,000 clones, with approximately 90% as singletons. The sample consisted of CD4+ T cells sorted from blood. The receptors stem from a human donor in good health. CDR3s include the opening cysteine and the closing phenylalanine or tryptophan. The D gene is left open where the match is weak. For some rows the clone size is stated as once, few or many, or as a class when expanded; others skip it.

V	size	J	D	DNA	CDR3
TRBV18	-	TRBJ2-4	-	TGTGCCAGCTCACCGCAAGCCAAAAACATTCAGTACTTC	CASSPQAKNIQYF
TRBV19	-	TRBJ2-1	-	TGTGCCAGTAGTATTATACAGGGAGCCCAGTTCTTC	CASSIIQGAQFF
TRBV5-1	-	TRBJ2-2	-	TGCGCCAGCAGCTTGGAGGTGACCGGGGAGCTGTTTTTT	CASSLEVTGELFF
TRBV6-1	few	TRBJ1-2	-	TGTGCCAGCAGTGAACGTCGGTTCTATGGCTACACCTTC	CASSERRFYGYTF
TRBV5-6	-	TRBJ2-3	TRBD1	TGTGCCAGCAGCTTGGTCTGGGGGACAGGGAGAGATACGCAGTATTTT	CASSLVWGTGRDTQYF
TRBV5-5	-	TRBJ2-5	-	TGTGCCAGCAGTTCCAGGGGAGGGGAGACCCAGTACTTC	CASSSRGGETQYF
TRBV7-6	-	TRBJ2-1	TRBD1	TGTGCCAGCAGCTCCAGACCGGGACAGGGGGTCAATGAGCAGTTCTTC	CASSSRPGQGVNEQFF
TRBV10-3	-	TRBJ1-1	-	TGTGCCATCAGTGAATGGACGGGTGAAGCTTTCTTT	CAISEWTGEAFF
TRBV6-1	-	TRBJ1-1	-	TGTGCCAGCAGTGAAAATGTGGAGTACACTGAAGCTTTCTTT	CASSENVEYTEAFF
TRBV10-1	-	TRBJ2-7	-	TGCGCCAGCAGTGAGTCGCGCCGAGGGGGGAGGGCGGTCGAGCAGTACTTC	CASSESRRGGRAVEQYF
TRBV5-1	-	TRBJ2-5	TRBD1	TGCGCCAGCAGCTTAACGACAGGGCGCCCAGAGACCCAGTACTTC	CASSLTTGRPETQYF
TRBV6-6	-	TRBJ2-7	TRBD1	TGTGCCAGCAGGACTACGACAGGGTCCCACGAGCAGTACTTC	CASRTTTGSHEQYF
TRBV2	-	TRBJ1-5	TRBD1	TGTGCCAGCGGGAAAGGGACAGGGGGCAATCAGCCCCAGCATTTT	CASGKGTGGNQPQHF
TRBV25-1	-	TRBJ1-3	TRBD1	TGTGCCAGCAGACAGACAGGGGTTAGCTCTGGAAACACCATATATTTT	CASRQTGVSSGNTIYF
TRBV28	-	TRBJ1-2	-	TGTGCCAGCAATCGGGAAAACTATGGCTACACCTTC	CASNRENYGYTF
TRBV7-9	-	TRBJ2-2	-	TGTGCCAGCAGCTTAGCCCTTACGAACACCGGGGAGCTGTTTTTT	CASSLALTNTGELFF
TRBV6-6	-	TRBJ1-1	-	TGTGCCAGCAGTTACTCGATCGGACACGGGGGCACTGAAGCTTTCTTT	CASSYSIGHGGTEAFF
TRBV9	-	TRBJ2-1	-	TGTGCCAGCAGCGTAGTTTCCGGAGCGGGCGACAATGAGCAGTTCTTC	CASSVVSGAGDNEQFF
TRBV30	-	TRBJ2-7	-	TGTGCCTGCAGGGACGGACTCGGCTACGAGCAGTACTTC	CACRDGLGYEQYF
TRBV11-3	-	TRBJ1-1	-	TGTGCCAGCAGTCAGACGGGGGGGACTGAAGCTTTCTTT	CASSQTGGTEAFF
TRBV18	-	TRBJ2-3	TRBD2	TGTGCCAGCAAAATTAGCGGGACGAGCACAGATACGCAGTATTTT	CASKISGTSTDTQYF
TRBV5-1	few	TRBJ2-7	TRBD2	TGCGCCAGCAGCTTGGTACTAGCGGGAGGGGGCAACGAGCAGTACTTC	CASSLVLAGGGNEQYF
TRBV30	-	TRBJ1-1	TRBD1	TGTGCCTGGGATAAGACAGGGATGAACACTGAAGCTTTCTTT	CAWDKTGMNTEAFF
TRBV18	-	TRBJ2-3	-	TGTGCCAGCTCACCACAAGCCGGCGGGGCTAGCACAGATACGCAGTATTTT	CASSPQAGGASTDTQYF
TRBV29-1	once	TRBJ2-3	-	TGCAGCTCTTGTGGCATTTCTAGCACAGATACGCAGTATTTT	CSSCGISSTDTQYF
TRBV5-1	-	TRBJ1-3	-	TGCGCCAGCAGCTTTCAGGGACCCTCTGGAAACACCATATATTTT	CASSFQGPSGNTIYF
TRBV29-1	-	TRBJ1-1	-	TGCAGCGTTGATAGGGCGCGGACTGAAGCTTTCTTT	CSVDRARTEAFF
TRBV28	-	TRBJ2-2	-	TGTGCCAGCAGGACATTCCTAAACACCGGGGAGCTGTTTTTT	CASRTFLNTGELFF
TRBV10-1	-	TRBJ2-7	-	TGCGCCAGCAGTGAGTCGTTAGGTTTCTACGAGCAGTACTTC	CASSESLGFYEQYF
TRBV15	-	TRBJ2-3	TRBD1	TGTGCCACCAGCAGGCGGACAGGGGGGTCCCCAGATACGCAGTATTTT	CATSRRTGGSPDTQYF
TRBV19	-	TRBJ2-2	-	TGTGCCAGTAGTATTCTCGGGTCTACCGGGGAGCTGTTTTTT	CASSILGSTGELFF
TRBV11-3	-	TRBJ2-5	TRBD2	TGTGCCAGCAGCCGGGGACTAGCGGGAGTTGAGACCCAGTACTTC	CASSRGLAGVETQYF
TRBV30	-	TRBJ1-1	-	TGTGCCTGGAGAAGGGCAGGGAGTGAAGCTTTCTTT	CAWRRAGSEAFF
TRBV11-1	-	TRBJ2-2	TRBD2	TGTGCCAGCAGCCTAGCGGGAGTGAACACCGGGGAGCTGTTTTTT	CASSLAGVNTGELFF
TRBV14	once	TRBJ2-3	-	TGTGCCAGCAGCCTGAGCTTAGGGGGTACGCAGTATTTT	CASSLSLGGTQYF
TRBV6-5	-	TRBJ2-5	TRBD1	TGTGCCAGCAGCTGGGACAGGCTAAGATCGGAGACCCAGTACTTC	CASSWDRLRSETQYF
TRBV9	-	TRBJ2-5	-	TGTGCCAGCAGCGGACGATCACTAGGGAGAAGAGAGACCCAGTACTTC	CASSGRSLGRRETQYF